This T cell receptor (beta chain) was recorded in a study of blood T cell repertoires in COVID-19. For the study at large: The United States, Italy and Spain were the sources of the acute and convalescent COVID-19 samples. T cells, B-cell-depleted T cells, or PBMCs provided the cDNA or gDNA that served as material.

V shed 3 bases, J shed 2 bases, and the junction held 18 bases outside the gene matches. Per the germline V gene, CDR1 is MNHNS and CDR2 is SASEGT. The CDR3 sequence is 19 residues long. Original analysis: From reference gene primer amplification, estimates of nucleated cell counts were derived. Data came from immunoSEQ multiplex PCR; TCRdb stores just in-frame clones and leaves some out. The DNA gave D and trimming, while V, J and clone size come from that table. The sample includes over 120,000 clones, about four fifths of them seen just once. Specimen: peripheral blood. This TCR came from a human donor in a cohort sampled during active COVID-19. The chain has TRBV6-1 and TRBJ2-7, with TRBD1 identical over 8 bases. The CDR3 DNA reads TGTGCCAGCAGTGACCTCTTCGTATCAGGGGGCTCTATTCCCTACGAGCAGTACTTC. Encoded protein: CASSDLFVSGGSIPYEQYF.